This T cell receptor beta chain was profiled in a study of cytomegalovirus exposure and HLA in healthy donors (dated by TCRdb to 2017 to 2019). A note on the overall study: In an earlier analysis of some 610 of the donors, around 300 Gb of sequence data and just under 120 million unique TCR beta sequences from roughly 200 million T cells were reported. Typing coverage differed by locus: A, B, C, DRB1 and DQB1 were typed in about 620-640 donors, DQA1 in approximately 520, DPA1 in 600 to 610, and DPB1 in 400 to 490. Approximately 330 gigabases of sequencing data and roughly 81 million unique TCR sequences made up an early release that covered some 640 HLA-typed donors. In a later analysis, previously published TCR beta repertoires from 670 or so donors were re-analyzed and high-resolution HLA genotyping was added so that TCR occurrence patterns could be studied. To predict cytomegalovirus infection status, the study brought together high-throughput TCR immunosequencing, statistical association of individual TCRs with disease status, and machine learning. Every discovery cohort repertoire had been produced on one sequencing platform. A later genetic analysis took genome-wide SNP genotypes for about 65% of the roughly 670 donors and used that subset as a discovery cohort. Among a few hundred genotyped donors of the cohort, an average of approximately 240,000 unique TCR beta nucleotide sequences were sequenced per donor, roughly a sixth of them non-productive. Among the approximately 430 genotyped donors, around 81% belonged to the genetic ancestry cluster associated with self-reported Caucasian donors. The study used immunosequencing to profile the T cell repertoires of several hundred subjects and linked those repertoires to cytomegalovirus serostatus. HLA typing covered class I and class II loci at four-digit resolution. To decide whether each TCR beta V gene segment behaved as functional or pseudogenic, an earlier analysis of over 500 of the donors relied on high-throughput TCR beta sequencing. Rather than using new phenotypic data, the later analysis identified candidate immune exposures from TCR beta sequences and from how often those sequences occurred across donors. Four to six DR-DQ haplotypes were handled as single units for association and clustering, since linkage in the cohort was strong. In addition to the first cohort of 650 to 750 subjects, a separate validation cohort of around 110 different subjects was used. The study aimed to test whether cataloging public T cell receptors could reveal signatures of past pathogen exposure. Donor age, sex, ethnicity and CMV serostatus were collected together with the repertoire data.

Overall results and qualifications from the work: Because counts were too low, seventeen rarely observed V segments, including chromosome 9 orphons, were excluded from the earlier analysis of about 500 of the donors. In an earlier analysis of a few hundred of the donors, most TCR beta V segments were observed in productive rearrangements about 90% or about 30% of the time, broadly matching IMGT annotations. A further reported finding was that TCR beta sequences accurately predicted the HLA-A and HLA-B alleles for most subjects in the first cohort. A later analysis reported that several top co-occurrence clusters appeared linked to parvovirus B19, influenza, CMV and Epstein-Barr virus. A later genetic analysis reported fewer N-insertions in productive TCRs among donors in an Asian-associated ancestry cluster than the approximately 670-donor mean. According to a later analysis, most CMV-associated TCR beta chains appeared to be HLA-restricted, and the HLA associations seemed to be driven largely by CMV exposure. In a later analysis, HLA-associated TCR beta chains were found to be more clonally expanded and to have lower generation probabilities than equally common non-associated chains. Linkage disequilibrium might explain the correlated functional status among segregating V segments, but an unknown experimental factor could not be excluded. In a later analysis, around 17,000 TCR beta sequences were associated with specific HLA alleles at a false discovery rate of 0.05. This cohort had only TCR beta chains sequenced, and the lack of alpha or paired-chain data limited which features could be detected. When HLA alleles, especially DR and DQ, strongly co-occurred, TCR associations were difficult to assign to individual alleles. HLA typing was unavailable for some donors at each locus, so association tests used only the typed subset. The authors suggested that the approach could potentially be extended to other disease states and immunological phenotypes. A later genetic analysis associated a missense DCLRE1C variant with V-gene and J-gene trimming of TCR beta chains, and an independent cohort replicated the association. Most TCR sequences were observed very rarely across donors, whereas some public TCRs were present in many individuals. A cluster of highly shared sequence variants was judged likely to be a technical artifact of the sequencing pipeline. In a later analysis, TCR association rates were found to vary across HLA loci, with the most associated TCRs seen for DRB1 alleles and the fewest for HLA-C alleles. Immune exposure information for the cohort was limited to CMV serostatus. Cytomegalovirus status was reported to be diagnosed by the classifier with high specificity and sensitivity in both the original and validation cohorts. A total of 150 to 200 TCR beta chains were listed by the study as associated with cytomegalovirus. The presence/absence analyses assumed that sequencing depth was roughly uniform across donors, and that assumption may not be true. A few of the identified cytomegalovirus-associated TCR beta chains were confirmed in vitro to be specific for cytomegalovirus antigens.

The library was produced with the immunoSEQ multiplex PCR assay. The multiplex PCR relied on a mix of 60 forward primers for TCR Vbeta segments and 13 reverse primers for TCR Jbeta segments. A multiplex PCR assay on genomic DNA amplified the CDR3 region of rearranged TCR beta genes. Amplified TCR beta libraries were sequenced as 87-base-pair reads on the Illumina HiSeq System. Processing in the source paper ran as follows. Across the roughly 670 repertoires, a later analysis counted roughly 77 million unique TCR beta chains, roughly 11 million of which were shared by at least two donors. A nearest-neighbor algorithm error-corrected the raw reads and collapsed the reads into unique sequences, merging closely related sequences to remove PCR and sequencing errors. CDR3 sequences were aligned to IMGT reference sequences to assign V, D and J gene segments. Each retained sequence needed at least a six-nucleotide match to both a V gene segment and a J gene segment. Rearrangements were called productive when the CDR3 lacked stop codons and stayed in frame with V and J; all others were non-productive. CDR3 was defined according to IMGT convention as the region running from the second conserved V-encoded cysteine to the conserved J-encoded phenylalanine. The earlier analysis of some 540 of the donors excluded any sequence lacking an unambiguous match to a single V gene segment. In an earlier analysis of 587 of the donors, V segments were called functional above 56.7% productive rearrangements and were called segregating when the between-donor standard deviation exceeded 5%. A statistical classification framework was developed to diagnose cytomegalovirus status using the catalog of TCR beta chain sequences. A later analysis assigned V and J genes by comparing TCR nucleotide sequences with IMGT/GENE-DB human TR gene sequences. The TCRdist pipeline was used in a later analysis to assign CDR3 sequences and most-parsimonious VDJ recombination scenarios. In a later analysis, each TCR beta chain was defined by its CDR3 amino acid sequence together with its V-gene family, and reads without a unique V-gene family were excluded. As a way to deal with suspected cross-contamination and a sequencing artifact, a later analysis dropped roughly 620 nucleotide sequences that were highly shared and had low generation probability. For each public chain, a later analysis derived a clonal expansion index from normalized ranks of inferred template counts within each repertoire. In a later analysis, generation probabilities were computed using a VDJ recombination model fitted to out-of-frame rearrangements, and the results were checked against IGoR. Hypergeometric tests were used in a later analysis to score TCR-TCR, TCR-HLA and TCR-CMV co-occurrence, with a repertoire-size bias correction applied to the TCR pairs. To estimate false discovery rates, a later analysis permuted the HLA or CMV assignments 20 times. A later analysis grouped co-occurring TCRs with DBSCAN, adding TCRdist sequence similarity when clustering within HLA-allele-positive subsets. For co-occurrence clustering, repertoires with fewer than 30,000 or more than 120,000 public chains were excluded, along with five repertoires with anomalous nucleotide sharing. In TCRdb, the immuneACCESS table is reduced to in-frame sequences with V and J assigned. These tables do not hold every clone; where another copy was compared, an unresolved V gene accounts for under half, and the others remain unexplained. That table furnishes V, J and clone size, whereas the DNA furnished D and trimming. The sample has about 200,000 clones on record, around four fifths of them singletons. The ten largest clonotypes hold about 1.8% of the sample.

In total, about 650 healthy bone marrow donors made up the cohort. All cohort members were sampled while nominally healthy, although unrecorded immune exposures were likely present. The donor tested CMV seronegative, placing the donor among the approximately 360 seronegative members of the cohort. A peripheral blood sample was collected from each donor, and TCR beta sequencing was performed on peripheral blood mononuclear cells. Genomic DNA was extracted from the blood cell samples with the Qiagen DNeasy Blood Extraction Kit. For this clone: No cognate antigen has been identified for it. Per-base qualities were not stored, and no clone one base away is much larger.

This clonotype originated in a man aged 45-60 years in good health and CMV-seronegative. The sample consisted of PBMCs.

The sequence in DNA is TGTGCCAGCAGCCCGAGGGTAGCGGAGCTCACCGGGGAGCTGTTTTTT. This gives the protein CASSPRVAELTGELFF. The sequence is built from TRBV13 and TRBJ2-2, and TRBD2 may be the D gene, going by 6 matching bases. At the junction V is shortened by 5 bases and J by 4 bases, with 17 bases in between. CDR1 is given as PRHDT and CDR2 as FYEKMQ, both from the germline V gene (reference sequence). The CDR3 runs 16 residues from the cysteine to the phenylalanine. CDR3 DNA is the only sequence kept; it has 48 bases, read in frame from the first base.